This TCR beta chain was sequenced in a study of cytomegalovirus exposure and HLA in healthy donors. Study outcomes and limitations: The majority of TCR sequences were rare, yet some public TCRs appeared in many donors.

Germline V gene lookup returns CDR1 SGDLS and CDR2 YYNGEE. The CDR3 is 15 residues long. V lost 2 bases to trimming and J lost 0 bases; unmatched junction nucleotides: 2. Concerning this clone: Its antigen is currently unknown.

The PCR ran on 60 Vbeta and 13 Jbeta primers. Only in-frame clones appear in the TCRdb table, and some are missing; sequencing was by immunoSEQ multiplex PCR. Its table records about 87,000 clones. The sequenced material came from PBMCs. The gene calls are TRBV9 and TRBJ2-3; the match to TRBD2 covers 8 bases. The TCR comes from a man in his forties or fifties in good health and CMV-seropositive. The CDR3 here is CASSVWTSSTDTQYF. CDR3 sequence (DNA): TGTGCCAGCAGCGTTTGGACTAGCAGCACAGATACGCAGTATTTT.